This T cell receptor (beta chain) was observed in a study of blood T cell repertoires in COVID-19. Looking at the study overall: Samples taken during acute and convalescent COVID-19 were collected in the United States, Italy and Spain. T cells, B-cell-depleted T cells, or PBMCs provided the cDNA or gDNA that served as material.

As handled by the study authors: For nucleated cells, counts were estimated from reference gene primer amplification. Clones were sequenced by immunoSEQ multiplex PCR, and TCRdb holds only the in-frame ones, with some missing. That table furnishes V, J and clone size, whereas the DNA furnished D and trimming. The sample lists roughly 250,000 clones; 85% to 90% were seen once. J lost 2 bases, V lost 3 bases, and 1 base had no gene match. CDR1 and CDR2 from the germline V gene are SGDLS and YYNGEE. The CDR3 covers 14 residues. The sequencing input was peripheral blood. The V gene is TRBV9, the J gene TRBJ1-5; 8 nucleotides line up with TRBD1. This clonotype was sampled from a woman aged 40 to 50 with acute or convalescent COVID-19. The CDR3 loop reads CASSAGGGNQPQHF. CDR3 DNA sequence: TGTGCCAGCAGCGCAGGGGGCGGCAATCAGCCCCAGCATTTT.